Reported below is one T cell receptor (beta chain). The data originate from a study of glioma-infiltrating T cells after dendritic cell vaccination. Data came from immunoSEQ multiplex PCR; TCRdb stores just in-frame clones and leaves some out. Of about 50,000 clones listed, about 91% are singletons. Noted time point: after dendritic cell vaccination, including at tumor progression/relapse. All glioblastoma patients lacked an isocitrate dehydrogenase mutation. The CDR3 consists of 14 residues. Germline V gene lookup returns CDR1 SGHRS and CDR2 YFSETQ. Trimming took 3 bases from V and 8 from J; bases not matched to a gene: 2.

This sequence was found in a human donor with glioblastoma. The sample was blood, taken after dendritic cell vaccination. This sequence joins TRBV5-1 and TRBJ2-1, with 13 positions matching TRBD2. The CDR3 DNA sequence: TGCGCCAGCAGCTGGACTAGCGGGAGCTATGAGCAGTTCTTC. Translation: CASSWTSGSYEQFF.